The clone carrying this TCR beta chain was seen a single time. Its antigen is not identified. The data stem from a study of T-cell reconstitution after alpha-beta-depleted transplantation in children. Study results and limitations: Some patients' high day-60 TCRbeta diversity was traced to surviving recipient T cells and thymic progenitors.

Germline lookup yields CDR1 LGHDT and CDR2 YNNKEL (reference sequence). CDR3 size: 11 residues. Trimming left V 5 bases short and J 6 bases short, with 5 bases between. The TCRbeta library incorporated unique molecular identifiers. TCRdb reprocessed the PCR reads via MiXCR and lists one record per CDR3 protein. The sample has 15,000 to 20,000 distinct CDR3 sequences; 9.5% to 15% are singletons. This clonotype was sampled from a boy under two years old who had a stem cell transplant for Wiskott-Aldrich syndrome, so the T cells may come from the graft donor. The source material was PBMCs, mostly from graft donor cells, sampled 180 days after TCRalphabeta/CD19-depleted stem cell transplant. The chain employs TRBV3-1 and TRBJ2-1; the D is unclear. The CDR3 loop is CASSWVNEQFF. The CDR3 nucleotides read TGTGCCAGCAGCTGGGTCAATGAGCAGTTCTTC.